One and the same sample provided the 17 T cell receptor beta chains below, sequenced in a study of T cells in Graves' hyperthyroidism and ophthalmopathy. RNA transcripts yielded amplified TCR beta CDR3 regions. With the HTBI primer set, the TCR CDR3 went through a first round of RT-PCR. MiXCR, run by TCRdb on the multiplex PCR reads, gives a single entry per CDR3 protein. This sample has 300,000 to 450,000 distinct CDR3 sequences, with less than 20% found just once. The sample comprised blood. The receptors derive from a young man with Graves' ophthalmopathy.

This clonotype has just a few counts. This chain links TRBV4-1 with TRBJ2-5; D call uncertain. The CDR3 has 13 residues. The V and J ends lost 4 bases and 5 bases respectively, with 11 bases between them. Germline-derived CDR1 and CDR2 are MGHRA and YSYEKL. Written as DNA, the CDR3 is TGCGCCAGCAGCCTCTTCTTATTGGAGACCCAGTACTTC. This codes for CASSLFLLETQYF.

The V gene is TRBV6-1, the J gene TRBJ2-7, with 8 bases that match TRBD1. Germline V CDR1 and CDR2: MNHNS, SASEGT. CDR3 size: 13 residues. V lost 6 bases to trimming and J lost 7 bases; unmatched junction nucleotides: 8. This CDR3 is CASRTGTGGEQYF. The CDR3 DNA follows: TGTGCCAGCAGGACCGGGACAGGTGGGGAGCAGTACTTC.

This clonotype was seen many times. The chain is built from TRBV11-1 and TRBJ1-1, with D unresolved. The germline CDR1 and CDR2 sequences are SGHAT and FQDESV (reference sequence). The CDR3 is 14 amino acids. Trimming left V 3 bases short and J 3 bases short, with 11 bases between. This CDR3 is CASSLAVLHTEAFF. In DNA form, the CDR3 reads TGTGCCAGCAGCTTGGCGGTTTTACACACTGAAGCTTTCTTT.

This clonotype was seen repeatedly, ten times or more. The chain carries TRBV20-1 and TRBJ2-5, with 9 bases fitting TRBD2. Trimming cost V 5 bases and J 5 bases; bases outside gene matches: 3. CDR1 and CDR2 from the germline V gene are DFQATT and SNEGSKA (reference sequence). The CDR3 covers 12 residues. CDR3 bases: TGCAGTGCTTCGAGCGGGAGGGAGACCCAGTACTTC. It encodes CSASSGRETQYF.

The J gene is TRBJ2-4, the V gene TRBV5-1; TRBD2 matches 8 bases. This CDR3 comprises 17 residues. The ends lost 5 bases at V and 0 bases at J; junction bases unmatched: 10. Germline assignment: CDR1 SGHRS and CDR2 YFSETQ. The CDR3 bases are TGCGCCAGCAGTGTATCGGGGGGGCCGCTAGCCAAAAACATTCAGTACTTC. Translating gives CASSVSGGPLAKNIQYF.

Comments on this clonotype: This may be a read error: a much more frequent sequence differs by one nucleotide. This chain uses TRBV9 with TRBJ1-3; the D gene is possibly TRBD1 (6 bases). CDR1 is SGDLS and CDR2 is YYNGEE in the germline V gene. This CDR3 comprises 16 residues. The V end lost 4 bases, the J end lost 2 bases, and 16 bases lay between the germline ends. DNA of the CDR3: TGTGCCAGCAGCCCGGGACACGCCGGCCCTGGAAACACCATATATTTT. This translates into CASSPGHAGPGNTIYF.

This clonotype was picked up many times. The CDR3 loop reads CASSPDRETYNEQFF. The DNA for the CDR3 is TGTGCCAGCTCACCCGACAGGGAGACCTACAATGAGCAGTTCTTC. V usage is TRBV18 and J usage is TRBJ2-1; 7 nucleotides line up with TRBD1. Trimming took 3 bases from V and 2 from J; bases not matched to a gene: 4. The CDR3 has 15 residues. Germline V gives CDR1 KGHSH, CDR2 LQKENI.

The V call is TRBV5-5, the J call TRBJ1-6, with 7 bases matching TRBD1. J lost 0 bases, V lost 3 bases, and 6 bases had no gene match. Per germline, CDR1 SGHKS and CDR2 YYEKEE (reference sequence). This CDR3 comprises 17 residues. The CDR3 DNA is TGTGCCAGCAGCTCCCGGACAGGAAGCTCCTATAATTCACCCCTCCACTTT. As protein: CASSSRTGSSYNSPLHF.

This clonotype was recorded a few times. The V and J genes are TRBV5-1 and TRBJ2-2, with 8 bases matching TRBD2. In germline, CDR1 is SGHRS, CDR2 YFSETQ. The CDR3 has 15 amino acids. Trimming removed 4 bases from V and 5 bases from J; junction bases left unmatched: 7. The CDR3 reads CASSISGKGTGELFF. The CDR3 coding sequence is TGCGCCAGCAGCATTAGCGGGAAGGGAACCGGGGAGCTGTTTTTT.

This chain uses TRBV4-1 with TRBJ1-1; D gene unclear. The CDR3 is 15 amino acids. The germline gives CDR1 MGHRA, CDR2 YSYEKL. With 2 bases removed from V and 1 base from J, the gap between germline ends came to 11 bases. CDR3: CASSQPTKGNTEAFF. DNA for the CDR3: TGCGCCAGCAGCCAACCAACGAAAGGGAACACTGAAGCTTTCTTT.

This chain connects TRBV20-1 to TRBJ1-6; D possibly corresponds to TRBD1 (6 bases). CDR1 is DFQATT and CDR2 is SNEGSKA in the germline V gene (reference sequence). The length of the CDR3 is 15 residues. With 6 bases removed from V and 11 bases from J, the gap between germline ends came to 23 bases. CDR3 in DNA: TGCAGTGCCCCGGGAGCGGGGGCCTCGAGAACACCCCTCCACTTT. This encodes CSAPGAGASRTPLHF.

In DNA form, the CDR3 reads TGTGCCAGCAGCGGGCTTCTTTCTAGCGGGGCCCACATTAACACCGGGGAGCTGTTTTTT. Translating gives CASSGLLSSGAHINTGELFF. The V and J genes are TRBV9 and TRBJ2-2; 9 nucleotides align to TRBD2. This CDR3 is built from 20 residues. Trimming took 3 bases from V and 2 from J; bases not matched to a gene: 17. Germline CDR1 and CDR2: SGDLS and YYNGEE.

In DNA, the CDR3 is TGTGCCATTGCAACAGGGGGAGAAGTTTCCGAGCAGTACTTC. This translates into CAIATGGEVSEQYF. V usage is TRBV10-3 and J usage is TRBJ2-7; 8 positions match TRBD1. CDR1 and CDR2 from the germline V gene are ENHRY and SYGVKD. V shed 9 bases and J 6 bases; nucleotides not matched to a gene: 13. This CDR3 comprises 14 residues.

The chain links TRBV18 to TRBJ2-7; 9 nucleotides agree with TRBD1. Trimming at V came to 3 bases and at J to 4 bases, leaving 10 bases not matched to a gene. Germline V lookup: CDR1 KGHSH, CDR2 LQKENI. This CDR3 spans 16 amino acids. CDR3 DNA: TGTGCCAGCTCACCCCAGGGGACAGGGAGCACGTACGAGCAGTACTTC. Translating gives CASSPQGTGSTYEQYF.

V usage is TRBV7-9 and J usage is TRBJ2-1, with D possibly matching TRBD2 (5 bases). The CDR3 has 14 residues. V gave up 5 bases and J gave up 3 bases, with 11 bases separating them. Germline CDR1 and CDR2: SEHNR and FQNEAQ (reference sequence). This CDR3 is CASSPGVVYNEQFF. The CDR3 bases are TGTGCCAGCAGCCCCGGGGTAGTCTACAATGAGCAGTTCTTC.

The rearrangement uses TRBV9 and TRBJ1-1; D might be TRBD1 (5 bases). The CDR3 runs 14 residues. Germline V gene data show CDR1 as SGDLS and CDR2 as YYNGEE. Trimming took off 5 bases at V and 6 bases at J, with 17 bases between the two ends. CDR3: CASSEGRVGAEAFF. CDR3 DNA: TGTGCCAGCAGTGAAGGCCGGGTAGGGGCTGAAGCTTTCTTT.

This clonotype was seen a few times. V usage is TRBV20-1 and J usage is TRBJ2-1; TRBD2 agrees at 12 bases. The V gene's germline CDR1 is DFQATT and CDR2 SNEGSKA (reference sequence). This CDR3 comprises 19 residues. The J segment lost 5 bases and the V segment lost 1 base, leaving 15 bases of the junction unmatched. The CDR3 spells CSARGVRLAGATLNNEQFF. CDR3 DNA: TGCAGTGCTAGAGGAGTAAGACTAGCGGGGGCTACCCTAAACAATGAGCAGTTCTTC.